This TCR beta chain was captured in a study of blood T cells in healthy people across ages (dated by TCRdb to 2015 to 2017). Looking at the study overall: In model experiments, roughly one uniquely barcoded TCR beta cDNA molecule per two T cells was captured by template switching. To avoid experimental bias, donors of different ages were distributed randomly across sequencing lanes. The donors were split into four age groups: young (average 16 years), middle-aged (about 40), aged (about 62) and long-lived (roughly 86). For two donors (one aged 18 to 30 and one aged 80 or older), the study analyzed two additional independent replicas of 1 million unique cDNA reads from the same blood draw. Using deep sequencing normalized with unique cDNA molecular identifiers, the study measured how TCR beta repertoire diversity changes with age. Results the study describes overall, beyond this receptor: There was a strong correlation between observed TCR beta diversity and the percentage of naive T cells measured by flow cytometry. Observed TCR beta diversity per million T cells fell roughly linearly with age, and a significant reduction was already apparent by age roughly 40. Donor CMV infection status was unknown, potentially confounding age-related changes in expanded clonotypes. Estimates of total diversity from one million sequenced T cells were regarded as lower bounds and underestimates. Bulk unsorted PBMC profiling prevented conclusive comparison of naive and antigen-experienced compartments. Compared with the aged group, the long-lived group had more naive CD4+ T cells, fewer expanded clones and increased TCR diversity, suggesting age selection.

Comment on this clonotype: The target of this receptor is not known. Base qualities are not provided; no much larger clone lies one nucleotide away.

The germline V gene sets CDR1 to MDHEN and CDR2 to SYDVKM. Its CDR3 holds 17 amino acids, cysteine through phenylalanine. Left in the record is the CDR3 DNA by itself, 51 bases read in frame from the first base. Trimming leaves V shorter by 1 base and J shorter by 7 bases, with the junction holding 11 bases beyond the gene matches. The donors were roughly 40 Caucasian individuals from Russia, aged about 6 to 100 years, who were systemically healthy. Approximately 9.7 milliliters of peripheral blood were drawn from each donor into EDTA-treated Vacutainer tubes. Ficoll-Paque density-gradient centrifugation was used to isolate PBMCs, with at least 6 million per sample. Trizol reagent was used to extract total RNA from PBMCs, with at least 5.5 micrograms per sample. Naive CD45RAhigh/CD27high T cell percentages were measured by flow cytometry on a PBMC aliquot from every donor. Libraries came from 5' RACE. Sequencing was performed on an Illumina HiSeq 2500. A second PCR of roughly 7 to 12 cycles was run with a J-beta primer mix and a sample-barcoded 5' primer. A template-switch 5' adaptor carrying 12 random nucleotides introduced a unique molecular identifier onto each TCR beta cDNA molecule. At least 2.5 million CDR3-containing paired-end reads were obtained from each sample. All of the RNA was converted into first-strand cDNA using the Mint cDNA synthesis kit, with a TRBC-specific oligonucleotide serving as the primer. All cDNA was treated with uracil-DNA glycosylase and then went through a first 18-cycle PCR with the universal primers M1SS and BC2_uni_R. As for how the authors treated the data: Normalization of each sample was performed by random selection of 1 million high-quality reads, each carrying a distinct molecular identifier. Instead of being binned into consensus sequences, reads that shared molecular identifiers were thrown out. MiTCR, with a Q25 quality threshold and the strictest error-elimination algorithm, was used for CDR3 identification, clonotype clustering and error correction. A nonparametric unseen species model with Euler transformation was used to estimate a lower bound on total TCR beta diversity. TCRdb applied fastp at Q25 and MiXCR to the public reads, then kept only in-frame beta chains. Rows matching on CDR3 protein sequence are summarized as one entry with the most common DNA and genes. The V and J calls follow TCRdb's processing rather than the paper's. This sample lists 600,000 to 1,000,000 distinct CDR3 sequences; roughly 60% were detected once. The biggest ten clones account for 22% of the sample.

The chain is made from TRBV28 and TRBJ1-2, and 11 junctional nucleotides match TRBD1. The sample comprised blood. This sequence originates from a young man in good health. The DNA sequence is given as TGTGCCAGCAGTTTATATCCGGAGGACAGGGGGCTCGGTGGCTACACCTTC. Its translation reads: CASSLYPEDRGLGGYTF.